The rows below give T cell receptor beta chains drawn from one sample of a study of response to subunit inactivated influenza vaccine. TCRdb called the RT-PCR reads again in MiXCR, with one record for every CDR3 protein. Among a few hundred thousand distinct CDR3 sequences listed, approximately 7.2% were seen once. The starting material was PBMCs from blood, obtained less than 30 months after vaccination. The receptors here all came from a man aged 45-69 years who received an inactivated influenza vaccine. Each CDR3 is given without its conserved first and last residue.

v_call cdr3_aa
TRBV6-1 ASSPGTDYYGYT
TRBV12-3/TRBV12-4 ASREGTSYGYT
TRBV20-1 SARSEGDGGTYYEQY
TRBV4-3 ASSQLDRTDTDTQY
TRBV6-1 ASSLGRLKTQY
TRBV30 AWTPPGALDEQF
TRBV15 ATSRGGGYRSYEQY
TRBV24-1 ATSDPGTGNTGELF
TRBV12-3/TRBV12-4 ASRRASNRAEAF
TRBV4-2 ASSQGSRSNSPLH
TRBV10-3 AISESTDEAF
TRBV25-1 ASSAQGSGTEAF
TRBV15 ATSRDREETQY
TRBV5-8 ASSFGGTVNTGELF
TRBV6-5 ASSYSMLSGSGEQY
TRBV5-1 ASSLQGPIRGSPLH
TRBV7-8 ASSLALGQGNQPQH
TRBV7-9 ASTGGFYSEKLF
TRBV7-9 ASSLASDEQF
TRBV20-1 SARDLQGWQPQH
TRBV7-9 ASSFSPGGFTDTQY
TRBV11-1 ASSGLGQGFALFGPKQF
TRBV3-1 ASSPSGAIEQF
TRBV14 ASSQGLGSYGYT
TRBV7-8 ASSSPRTSLTSSYNEQF
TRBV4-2 ASSQGQAREQF
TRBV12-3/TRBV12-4 ASSLSPGQGH
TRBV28 ASSWALWTGQGSYEQY
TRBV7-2 ASSLFGTGPYEQY
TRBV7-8 ASRVPLTGELF
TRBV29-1 SVEDRTYEQY
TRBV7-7 ASSFSTTSEQY
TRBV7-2 ASSLVATTRNEQF
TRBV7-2 ASSSHSGTDTQY
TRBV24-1 ATRNTGYNEQF
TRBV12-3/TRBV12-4 ASSLRQGTPYEQY
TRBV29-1 SGDRDRGFTEAF
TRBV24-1 ATASTGTTDTQY
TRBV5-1 ASSPDRVSNTEAF
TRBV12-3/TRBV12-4 ASPITAGGNHSPLH
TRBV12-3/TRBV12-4 ASSLLGGGRNEQF
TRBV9 ASSVAPGREQY
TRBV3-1 ASSQDGLAGFGEQY
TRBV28 ASSPANQPQH
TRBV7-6 ASSPRQGARGANVLT
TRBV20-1 SAEPRPTV
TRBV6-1 ASSEAPRSSYEQY
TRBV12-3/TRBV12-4 ASSSSDRGRVGELF
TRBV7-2 ASSPQTSGSIYEQY
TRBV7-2 ASSNTRGGTDTQY
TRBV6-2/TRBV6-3 ASREDRVTDTQY
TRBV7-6 ASSLGVSGGDSYNEQF
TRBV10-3 AISAGREKYNEQF
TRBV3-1 ASSQVLTGGGETQY